These 4 T cell receptor beta chains were sequenced from one sample in a study of tumor-infiltrating lymphocytes in primary liver carcinoma. The source material, roughly 18-30 mg of unsorted bulk tissue, was used to co-extract RNA and DNA. cDNA specific to TCR beta was made from around 450 ng of total RNA, with a constant-region primer employed for priming. Modified slightly, ARM-PCR produced TCR beta libraries over three nested multiplex PCR rounds. Researchers ran the first two PCR rounds for roughly 11 cycles each with TRBV1-TRBV30 forward primers and a C-beta reverse primer. TCRdb re-analysed the multiplex PCR reads in MiXCR, keeping a single row per CDR3 protein. The sample lists about 120,000 distinct CDR3 sequences; around 70% were seen once. Sequencing was carried out using tumor-adjacent normal liver tissue. The receptors come from a woman aged 60-70 years with primary liver carcinoma and hepatitis B virus infection.

The chain employs TRBV4-2 and TRBJ2-1, with 11 bases matching TRBD2. V lost 5 bases to trimming and J lost 7 bases; unmatched junction nucleotides: 10. Germline values: CDR1 LGHNA, CDR2 YNFKEQ. The CDR3 covers 16 residues. The CDR3 nucleotides read TGTGCCAGCAGCAAAGCCAGGGGACTAGCGGCAAATGAGCAGTTCTTC. Its translation is CASSKARGLAANEQFF.

This clonotype was seen repeatedly, ten times or more. This rearrangement joins TRBV7-9 to TRBJ1-1, with D maybe TRBD1 (5 bases). This CDR3 region has 14 residues. V lost 5 bases and J 4 bases, leaving 14 bases between the germline ends. CDR1 SEHNR and CDR2 FQNEAQ come from the germline V gene (reference sequence). The chain's CDR3 is CASSGRVVGTEAFF. CDR3 DNA: TGTGCCAGCAGCGGCAGGGTTGTGGGCACTGAAGCTTTCTTT. Drawing the rest from reference TRBV7-9 and TRBJ1-1, the complete variable domain is DTGVSQNPRHKITKRGQNVTFRCDPISEHNRLYWYRQTLGQGPEFLTYFQNEAQLEKSRLLSDRFSAERPKGSFSTLEIQRTEQGDSAMYLCASSGRVVGTEAFFGQGTRLTVV.

As concerns this clonotype: A much larger clone differs by one base, so this may be a read error. This chain joins TRBV13 and TRBJ1-2, with D uncertain. The CDR3 covers 14 residues. The germline CDR1 and CDR2 sequences are PRHDT and FYEKMQ (reference sequence). V dropped 1 base and J dropped 4 bases, with 10 bases sitting between them. DNA for the CDR3: TGTGCCAGCAGCTTAGTGTGCTCCGGCTATGGCTACACCTTC. Encoded protein: CASSLVCSGYGYTF.

The CDR3 loop reads CASKSIGGMGGELFF. The CDR3, as DNA: TGTGCCAGCAAATCTATAGGGGGGATGGGCGGGGAGCTGTTTTTT. J is TRBJ2-2 and V is TRBV11-2; D could derive from TRBD1 or TRBD2 (6 bases each). V was trimmed by 7 bases and J by 7 bases, leaving 19 bases between them. This CDR3 has 15 amino acids. CDR1 and CDR2 from the germline V gene are SGHAT and FQNNGV.